The T cell receptor (beta chain) under discussion was sequenced for a study of a mutant IDH1 vaccine in newly diagnosed glioma. Study background: Before enrollment, the patients had been treated with radiotherapy alone, temozolomide alone, or both together. Most of them had received both.

The CDR3 has 18 residues. CDR1 and CDR2 (germline): SGHKS, YYEKEE (reference sequence). The junction had 10 bases not matched to a gene; V was cut back by 2 bases and J by 0 bases. Time point given: week 35, safety follow-up. With topical imiquimod, each dose of the vaccine consisted of 300 ug of mutant IDH1 20-mer peptide. Patients, over weeks 1, 3, 5, 7, 11, 15, 19 and 23, received a total of eight vaccinations. New WHO grade 3 or 4 astrocytomas that were IDH1-mutant and ATRX-lost had been found in donors. Notes on this clone: Its antigen remains unidentified.

The protocol was immunoSEQ multiplex PCR, while the TCRdb copy is restricted to in-frame clones and leaves out a portion. The profile shows 60,000 to 65,000 clones, roughly 76% of them singletons. V gene TRBV5-5 combines with J gene TRBJ2-5; 10 bases are shared with TRBD2. The source is a man aged 35-49 years with glioma. The sample here was PBMCs, taken from a glioma patient whose treatment included an IDH1 peptide vaccine. The CDR3 spells CASSLRVAGGSYQETQYF. As DNA, the CDR3 is TGTGCCAGCAGCTTAAGGGTAGCGGGAGGTTCGTACCAAGAGACCCAGTACTTC.